The rows below give T cell receptor beta chains drawn from one sample of a study of blood T cell repertoires in COVID-19. TCRdb's table, derived via immunoSEQ multiplex PCR, lists solely in-frame clones and lacks some. The repertoire includes about 220,000 clones, over 75% of them detected once, and over 1.5% sits in the top ten. The sample was peripheral blood. The receptors stem from a man between 40 and 49 years old with active or convalescent COVID-19. Each CDR3 is given with its conserved first and last residue. A D gene is named only where the DNA matches it firmly. Not all rows give a size; the values are once, few, many and, for expanded clones, a class.

clone size: once
V gene: TRBV4-1
J gene: TRBJ1-2
D gene: TRBD1
CDR3 DNA: TGCGCCAGCAGCCACGGGACAGGGGGTGGCTACACCTTC
CDR3 protein: CASSHGTGGGYTF

clone size: medium-sized
V gene: TRBV4-2
J gene: TRBJ2-7
D gene: TRBD2
CDR3 DNA: TGTGCCAGCAGCCAAGATGGGACTAGCGGGGGGTCCGAGCAGTACTTC
CDR3 protein: CASSQDGTSGGSEQYF

clone size: .
V gene: TRBV9
J gene: TRBJ2-3
D gene: .
CDR3 DNA: TGTGCCAGCTCCGCCGGGGGGCTGGTCACAGATACGCAGTATTTT
CDR3 protein: CASSAGGLVTDTQYF

clone size: .
V gene: TRBV28
J gene: TRBJ2-7
D gene: TRBD1
CDR3 DNA: TGTGCCTGCCGGGACAGGGGATCCTACGAGCAGTACTTC
CDR3 protein: CACRDRGSYEQYF

clone size: .
V gene: TRBV25-1
J gene: TRBJ1-6
D gene: .
CDR3 DNA: TGTGCCAGCAGTGAGGCGGGAGATAATTCACCCCTCCACTTT
CDR3 protein: CASSEAGDNSPLHF

clone size: .
V gene: TRBV27
J gene: TRBJ2-7
D gene: .
CDR3 DNA: TGTGCCAGCAGTTTTGACAGGTTAAGCTCCTACGAGCAGTACTTC
CDR3 protein: CASSFDRLSSYEQYF

clone size: .
V gene: TRBV28
J gene: TRBJ2-7
D gene: .
CDR3 DNA: TGTGCCAGCAGTTTATTGGTATGGGGCGGAGACCACGAGCAGTACTTC
CDR3 protein: CASSLLVWGGDHEQYF

clone size: .
V gene: TRBV4-2
J gene: TRBJ2-1
D gene: TRBD2
CDR3 DNA: TGTGCCAGCAGCCTCCGCGGGGGATACTACAATGAGCAGTTCTTC
CDR3 protein: CASSLRGGYYNEQFF

clone size: .
V gene: TRBV4-1
J gene: TRBJ2-2
D gene: TRBD1
CDR3 DNA: TGCGCCAGCAGCCAGCTACAGGGGGCGGGCACCGGGGAGCTGTTTTTT
CDR3 protein: CASSQLQGAGTGELFF

clone size: .
V gene: TRBV28
J gene: TRBJ1-1
D gene: .
CDR3 DNA: TGTGCCAGCAGTTTTACGGGTAGGGAAGCTTTCTTT
CDR3 protein: CASSFTGREAFF

clone size: .
V gene: TRBV27
J gene: TRBJ1-4
D gene: TRBD1
CDR3 DNA: TGTGCCAGCAGTTTGCAGGGGGCCTCTAATGAAAAACTGTTTTTT
CDR3 protein: CASSLQGASNEKLFF

clone size: .
V gene: TRBV10-2
J gene: TRBJ2-1
D gene: TRBD1
CDR3 DNA: TGCGCCAGCAGTGTTACAGGGGGAGGCCAGTTCTTC
CDR3 protein: CASSVTGGGQFF